Each of the 28 T cell receptor beta chains below was sequenced from the same sample in a study of OX40 agonist ivuxolimab in advanced cancers. Measured with immunoSEQ multiplex PCR; TCRdb has only the in-frame clones, and not every one. The sample has approximately 26,000 clones; nearly 80% are singletons. The sample was CD4+ or CD8+ T cells sorted from blood, taken in a trial of the OX40 agonist ivuxolimab. These receptors were taken from an adult with an advanced solid tumor such as melanoma, head and neck, liver or kidney cancer.

The chain combines TRBV5-1 with TRBJ2-7, with no clear D. Germline V gene sequence: CDR1 SGHRS, CDR2 YFSETQ. With 2 bases removed from V and 4 bases from J, the gap between germline ends came to 13 bases. The CDR3 contains 14 residues. In DNA form, the CDR3 reads TGCGCCAGCAGCTTTGGAGAAAACCTTTACGAGCAGTACTTC. Its protein is CASSFGENLYEQYF.

The CDR3 bases are TGTGCCAGCAGCACCGGGATAGGACAGGGGTTTGATCAGCCCCAGCATTTT. Encoded protein: CASSTGIGQGFDQPQHF. V is TRBV7-3 and J is TRBJ1-5; 9 nucleotides line up with TRBD1. The V and J ends lost 5 bases and 5 bases, in that order; junction bases with no gene match: 13. Germline-derived CDR1 and CDR2 are SGHTA and FQGTGA. The length of the CDR3 is 17 residues.

This sequence joins TRBV9 and TRBJ1-5; no firm D call. Germline V CDR1 and CDR2: SGDLS, YYNGEE. This CDR3 has 15 amino acids. V shed 1 base and J shed 0 bases, with 8 bases lying between them. CDR3 bases: TGTGCCAGCAGCGTAACCCCCGATAGCAATCAGCCCCAGCATTTT. This gives the protein CASSVTPDSNQPQHF.

The chain is built from TRBV4-2 and TRBJ1-1; 10 bases match TRBD1. Germline V gene data show CDR1 as LGHNA and CDR2 as YNFKEQ. The CDR3 consists of 15 residues. The trim removed 5 bases at V and 1 base at J, leaving 4 bases unmatched. CDR3 sequence (DNA): TGTGCCAGCAGCTCGACAGGGGGCGGGAACACTGAAGCTTTCTTT. This translates into CASSSTGGGNTEAFF.

A single count supports this clone. The germline gene is not matched at one end of the junction; a read error may be the cause. The rearrangement joins TRBV5-4 to TRBJ2-1; D remains unclear. There are 13 residues in the CDR3. The germline CDR1 and CDR2 sequences are SGHNT and YYREEE (reference sequence). Here the CDR3 reads CASSQAVGNEQFF. The DNA for the CDR3 is TGCGCCAGCAGCCAAGCCGTAGGGAATGAGCAGTTCTTC.

The rearrangement joins TRBV6-9 to TRBJ2-3, with D possibly TRBD1 on 5 matching bases. This CDR3 has 15 residues. The V end lost 3 bases, the J end lost 1 base, and 11 bases lay between the germline ends. Germline values: CDR1 MNHGY, CDR2 SVAAGI. CDR3 loop: CASSYSMTGTDTQYF. The CDR3 DNA is TGTGCCAGCAGTTACTCGATGACAGGCACAGATACGCAGTATTTT.

To note about this clone: Other DNA sequences in this sample translate to the same CDR3. This chain links TRBV9 with TRBJ1-5; no clear D gene. Deletions cut 3 bases from V and 7 bases from J, with 11 bases between. CDR3 length: 13 amino acids. The germline gives CDR1 SGDLS, CDR2 YYNGEE. The CDR3: CASSASPGQPQHF. In DNA form, the CDR3 reads TGTGCCAGCAGCGCCTCACCCGGGCAGCCCCAGCATTTT.

The genes are TRBV5-1 and TRBJ2-1; no definite D call. Germline V gene lookup returns CDR1 SGHRS and CDR2 YFSETQ. Trimming shortened V by 0 bases and J by 7 bases, and 11 bases separated the two germline ends. The CDR3 spans 14 residues. CDR3 coding DNA: TGCGCCAGCAGCTTGGCCGGCGTTCCGAATGAGCAGTTCTTC. Translating it yields CASSLAGVPNEQFF.

The chain joins TRBV5-6 to TRBJ2-2; D is undetermined. The CDR3 sequence is 12 residues long. Trimming shortened V by 2 bases and J by 5 bases, and 4 bases separated the two germline ends. The germline gives CDR1 SGHDT, CDR2 YYEEEE. CDR3 in DNA: TGTGCCAGCAGCTTACAGACCGGGGAGCTGTTTTTT. This translates into CASSLQTGELFF. The full variable domain, its missing parts supplied by reference TRBV5-6 and TRBJ2-2, is DAGVTQSPTHLIKTRGQQVTLRCSPKSGHDTVSWYQQALGQGPQFIFQYYEEEERQRGNFPDRFSGHQFPNYSSELNVNALLLGDSALYLCASSLQTGELFFGEGSRLTVL.

V usage is TRBV30 and J usage is TRBJ1-5; 8 nucleotides align to TRBD1. After removal of 0 bases from V and 3 bases from J, the junction contained 4 bases not matched to a gene. Germline loops: CDR1 GTSNPN, CDR2 SVGIG (reference sequence). There are 15 residues in the CDR3. The chain's CDR3 is CAWSVGQGANQPQHF. In DNA, the CDR3 is TGTGCCTGGAGTGTAGGTCAGGGGGCCAATCAGCCCCAGCATTTT.

This clone was picked up a small number of times. The chain recombines TRBV4-2 with TRBJ1-2, with TRBD1 as a possible D gene (5 bases). V lost 0 bases, J lost 7 bases, and 9 bases lay in between. The V gene's germline CDR1 is LGHNA and CDR2 YNFKEQ. The CDR3 runs to 13 residues. The CDR3 sequence is CASSQDWQGGYTF. The CDR3 DNA reads as TGTGCCAGCAGCCAAGATTGGCAGGGTGGCTACACCTTC.

A few counts support this clone. V and J are TRBV6-5 and TRBJ1-5, with D unresolved. Germline CDR1 reads MNHEY; CDR2 reads SVGAGI. The CDR3 contains 13 residues. V was shortened by 6 bases and J by 7 bases, with 13 bases between the two germline ends. CDR3 sequence (DNA): TGTGCCAGCAGCCATCCGGGCCAGCAGCCCCAGCATTTT. Encoded protein: CASSHPGQQPQHF.

The rearrangement uses TRBV6-5 and TRBJ2-1; maybe TRBD2 (6 bases). V lost 4 bases to trimming and J lost 6 bases, with 7 bases between them. Germline CDR1 and CDR2: MNHEY and SVGAGI. CDR3 length equals 12 residues. CDR3 DNA: TGTGCCAGCAGTTTCGGGAGCAATGAGCAGTTCTTC. The encoded protein is CASSFGSNEQFF.

This sequence joins TRBV11-2 and TRBJ2-2; TRBD2 matches 9 bases. CDR1 SGHAT and CDR2 FQNNGV come from the germline V gene. This CDR3 has 18 residues. With V trimmed by 1 base and J by 5 bases, 11 bases remained unmatched. CDR3 region: CASSLVGLAGLRTGELFF. For the CDR3, the DNA is TGTGCCAGCAGCTTAGTGGGCCTAGCGGGGTTGAGAACCGGGGAGCTGTTTTTT.

This clone is medium-sized within its sample. The V gene is TRBV7-9, the J gene TRBJ2-7; no clear D gene. The V gene's germline CDR1 is SEHNR and CDR2 FQNEAQ (reference sequence). CDR3 length: 15 residues. V was clipped by 5 bases and J by 3 bases, with 17 bases between them. The CDR3 DNA reads TGTGCCAGCAGCGGATACGGAGAGGCCATCTACGAGCAGTACTTC. Translated, it gives CASSGYGEAIYEQYF.

This chain links TRBV28 with TRBJ1-5; D call uncertain. CDR1 and CDR2 (germline): MDHEN, SYDVKM. The CDR3 runs 11 residues. Trimming shortened V by 5 bases and J by 4 bases, and 3 bases separated the two germline ends. CDR3 DNA sequence: TGTGCCAGCAGTCATAATCAGCCCCAGCATTTT. It specifies CASSHNQPQHF.

This clone showed up just a few times. J is TRBJ2-2 and V is TRBV27, with TRBD2 as a possible D gene (6 bases). Trimming removed 7 bases from V and 1 base from J, with 13 bases in between. This CDR3 is 15 amino acids long. Germline CDR1 is MNHEY and CDR2 is SMNVEV (reference sequence). The CDR3 nucleotides are TGTGCCAGCACCGGGGACTTTCGGAACACCGGGGAGCTGTTTTTT. Protein: CASTGDFRNTGELFF.

The V gene is TRBV5-1, the J gene TRBJ2-3, with 7 bases fitting TRBD2. The CDR3 has 14 amino acids. With 3 bases clipped from V and 4 bases from J, the junction kept 5 bases outside the gene matches. Germline loops: CDR1 SGHRS, CDR2 YFSETQ. Written as DNA, the CDR3 is TGCGCCAGCAGCTACAGCGGGAACGCAGATACGCAGTATTTT. Protein product: CASSYSGNADTQYF.

This chain connects TRBV27 to TRBJ1-5; D ambiguous. CDR3 length equals 15 residues. Looked up from germline, CDR1 is MNHEY and CDR2 is SMNVEV (reference sequence). V lost 5 bases and J 0 bases, leaving 11 bases between the germline ends. Here the CDR3 DNA reads TGTGCCAGCAGTCCCTCAGATGCTAGCAATCAGCCCCAGCATTTT. Translation: CASSPSDASNQPQHF.

The V call is TRBV19, the J call TRBJ2-5; TRBD2 is a possible D gene (5 bases). CDR3 length: 15 residues. Trimming left V 1 base short and J 3 bases short, with 12 bases between. Germline V gene lookup returns CDR1 LNHDA and CDR2 SQIVND (reference sequence). CDR3 in amino acids: CASSIVHIGEETQYF. The CDR3 nucleotides are TGTGCCAGTAGTATAGTCCACATCGGGGAAGAGACCCAGTACTTC.

The V call is TRBV9, the J call TRBJ2-1; the D gene is possibly TRBD1 (6 bases). V gave up 4 bases and J gave up 4 bases, with 15 bases separating them. The germline CDR1 and CDR2 sequences are SGDLS and YYNGEE. The CDR3 sequence is 15 residues long. The chain's CDR3 is CASSTQGRGYNEQFF. The CDR3 nucleotides read TGTGCCAGCAGCACTCAGGGGAGAGGATACAATGAGCAGTTCTTC.

The sample holds a few counts of this clone. The rearrangement joins TRBV9 to TRBJ2-7, with 10 bases that match TRBD1. Looked up from germline, CDR1 is SGDLS and CDR2 is YYNGEE. V was clipped by 3 bases and J by 5 bases; unmatched bases: 2. The length of the CDR3 is 13 residues. The CDR3 sequence: CASSEGQGHEQYF. In nucleotides, the CDR3 is TGTGCCAGCAGCGAGGGACAGGGGCACGAGCAGTACTTC.

This chain joins TRBV11-2 and TRBJ2-7; possible D gene TRBD2, 5 bases. This CDR3 region has 16 residues. The germline V gene encodes CDR1 SGHAT and CDR2 FQNNGV. Trimming removed 0 bases at V and 0 bases at J, with 12 bases between. In DNA form, the CDR3 reads TGTGCCAGCAGCTTAGATGGGCTAGCAGGCTCCTACGAGCAGTACTTC. This translates into CASSLDGLAGSYEQYF.

The CDR3: CATSKKGLGPGYTF. DNA of the CDR3: TGTGCCACCAGTAAGAAAGGGTTAGGGCCTGGCTACACCTTC. This chain links TRBV15 with TRBJ1-2, with D unresolved. CDR1 LNHNV and CDR2 YYDKDF come from the germline V gene (reference sequence). This CDR3 contains 14 residues. The V and J ends lost 6 bases and 7 bases respectively, with 18 bases between them.

This clone was counted a single time. The chain uses TRBV27 and TRBJ1-5; D is uncertain. Trimming cost V 3 bases and J 6 bases, with 12 bases left between them. Germline V lookup: CDR1 MNHEY, CDR2 SMNVEV (reference sequence). CDR3 size: 14 residues. This chain's CDR3 is CASSLLEGLQPQHF. The CDR3 DNA is TGTGCCAGCAGTTTGTTAGAGGGCCTTCAGCCCCAGCATTTT.

V and J are TRBV7-8 and TRBJ2-1; tentative D call: TRBD2 (6 bases). Trimming cost V 6 bases and J 3 bases, with 12 bases left between them. The CDR3 is 14 residues long. Germline V gene lookup returns CDR1 SGHVS and CDR2 FQNEAQ. The CDR3 here is CASRGGEFYNEQFF. DNA of the CDR3: TGTGCCAGCAGGGGCGGGGAGTTCTACAATGAGCAGTTCTTC. The entire variable domain, with the rest obtained from reference TRBV7-8 and TRBJ2-1, is as follows: GAGVSQSPRYKVAKRGQDVALRCDPISGHVSLFWYQQALGQGPEFLTYFQNEAQLDKSGLPSDRFFAERPEGSVSTLKIQRTQQEDSAVYLCASRGGEFYNEQFFGPGTRLTVL.

This clone was counted a few times. The chain joins TRBV7-2 to TRBJ2-5, with TRBD1 as a possible D gene (6 bases). Trimming cost V 1 base and J 6 bases, with 9 bases left between them. Germline V CDR1 and CDR2: SGHTA, FQGNSA. CDR3 length: 13 amino acids. For the CDR3, the DNA is TGTGCCAGCAGCTTAGGAGGGGACAAGACCCAGTACTTC. Its translation is CASSLGGDKTQYF.

The chain combines TRBV7-2 with TRBJ2-7; D remains unclear. Germline values: CDR1 SGHTA, CDR2 FQGNSA. V was cut by 7 bases and J by 0 bases, with 10 bases left in between. The CDR3 sequence is 13 residues long. The CDR3 bases are TGTGCCAGCACCCCTGAGAACTCCTACGAGCAGTACTTC. This encodes CASTPENSYEQYF.